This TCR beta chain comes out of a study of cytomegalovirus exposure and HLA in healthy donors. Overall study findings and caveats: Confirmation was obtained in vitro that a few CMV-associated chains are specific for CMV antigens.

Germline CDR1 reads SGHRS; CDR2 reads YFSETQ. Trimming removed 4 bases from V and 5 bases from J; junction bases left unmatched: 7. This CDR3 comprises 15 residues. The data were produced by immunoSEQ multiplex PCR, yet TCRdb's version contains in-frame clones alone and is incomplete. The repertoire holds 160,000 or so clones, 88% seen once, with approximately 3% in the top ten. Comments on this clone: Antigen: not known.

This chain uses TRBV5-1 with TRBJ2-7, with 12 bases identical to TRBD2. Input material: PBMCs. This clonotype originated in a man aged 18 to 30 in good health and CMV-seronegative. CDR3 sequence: CASSIRLAGEHEQYF. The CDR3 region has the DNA TGCGCCAGCAGCATAAGACTAGCGGGAGAGCACGAGCAGTACTTC. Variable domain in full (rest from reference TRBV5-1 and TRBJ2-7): KAGVTQTPRYLIKTRGQQVTLSCSPISGHRSVSWYQQTPGQGLQFLFEYFSETQRNKGNFPGRFSGRQFSNSRSEMNVSTLELGDSALYLCASSIRLAGEHEQYFGPGTRLTVT.